Here is one TCR beta chain with its context. In this sample, this clone turned up once. Its antigen specificity is not known. No qualities accompany the bases; no much larger clone lies one base away. This specimen belongs to a study of T cell changes during pregnancy in multiple sclerosis (dated by TCRdb to the late 2010s). Describing the broader study: The study examined how the T cell repertoire changed over the course of pregnancy in women with multiple sclerosis.

Per the germline V gene (reference sequence), SGHKS is the CDR1 and YYEKEE is the CDR2. From its cysteine to its phenylalanine, the CDR3 spans 16 amino acids. Only the CDR3 DNA is retained, 48 bases long and in frame from the first base. Unmatched junction bases come to 9, with V trimmed by 2 bases and J by 9 bases. The method behind the library was the immunoSEQ multiplex PCR assay. Held by TCRdb, this immuneACCESS table contains in-frame sequences only and omits some clones. Under half of the omission traces to an unresolved V gene where checked; the cause of the rest is unknown. For this sample the table gives about 81,000 clones, of which 93% were detected only once. Jointly, the top ten make up less than 1.5% of the sample.

The input for sequencing was peripheral blood, taken in the third trimester of pregnancy. The clonotype originates from a female donor in good health, enrolled as a control in a pregnancy study. The rearranged segments are TRBV5-5 and TRBJ2-1, with 12 bases in between that match TRBD2. The sequence in DNA is TGTGCCAGCAGCTTCCTACCCTGGACTAGCGGGATTGAGCAGTTCTTC. Its product reads: CASSFLPWTSGIEQFF.